This entry concerns a single T cell receptor beta chain. This specimen comes from a study of circulating and synovial CD4+ cells in juvenile arthritis. Libraries were prepared by immunoSEQ multiplex PCR; TCRdb keeps only in-frame clonotypes and omits some of them. Counted here are around 16,000 clones, around 91% occurring once; the ten biggest clones make up roughly 0.75%. Germline V gene sequence: CDR1 LGHNT, CDR2 FRNRAP. The CDR3 has 13 amino acids. Trimming cost V 4 bases and J 11 bases, with 17 bases left between them. The TCR was taken from a human donor with juvenile idiopathic arthritis. The sample consisted of CD4+ T cells from blood. The V gene is TRBV12-5, the J gene TRBJ1-1, with a weak D call TRBD1 (5 bases). CDR3 DNA: TGTGCTAGTGGTTCATTCGGGGGAGGAAGGGCTTTCTTT. This encodes CASGSFGGGRAFF.